The 2 T cell receptor beta chains reported below all come from one sample, sequenced in a study of blood T cell repertoires in COVID-19. This table comes from immunoSEQ multiplex PCR, and its TCRdb copy is limited to in-frame clones, with some not included. Among tens of thousands of clones listed, approximately 83% were seen once. Material: peripheral blood. These receptors originate from an elderly man with acute or convalescent COVID-19.

V gene TRBV29-1 combines with J gene TRBJ1-2, with 7 bases lining up with TRBD1. V shed 7 bases and J 4 bases; nucleotides not matched to a gene: 15. In germline, CDR1 is SQVTM, CDR2 ANQGSEA. This CDR3 is built from 15 residues. The CDR3 nucleotides read TGCAGCGCCCCCCGCACAGGGGAAGTAGGCTATGGCTACACCTTC. The encoded protein is CSAPRTGEVGYGYTF.

This clone was seen only a few times. The chain carries TRBV7-9 and TRBJ1-4, with D hard to call. The CDR3 has 14 residues. CDR1 and CDR2 from the germline V gene are SEHNR and FQNEAQ (reference sequence). Trimming removed 6 bases from V and 4 bases from J, with 12 bases in between. The DNA for the CDR3 is TGTGCCAGCAGACTAGAAGGGAGTAATGAAAAACTGTTTTTT. This codes for CASRLEGSNEKLFF.